This entry concerns a single TCR beta chain. Its antigen remains undetermined. No base quality values were provided; no much bigger clone lies one nucleotide off. Rearranged CDR3 beta regions were amplified from genomic DNA with multiplex V and J primers using the immunoSEQ TRB Survey service. To keep sequencing depth the same across samples, survey-level depth of up to 500,000 reads per sample was applied. Libraries were purified and pooled, and sequencing was performed on Illumina technology. Per the authors' processing: Productive clonality, sample overlap, pairwise scatters, CDR3 beta length, V/D/J gene usage and productiveness were all assessed with the immunoSEQ online tools. Calculated diversity was defined as the number of unique rearrangements divided by total templates, multiplied by 100, and Shannon and Simpson indices were computed as well. Principal component analysis was performed on Z-score normalized data with the R prcomp function and the ggbiplot package. Morisita's index was used to quantify blood-rectal clonal overlap within each subject. TCRdb carries this immuneACCESS record with in-frame sequences only. Its versions omit some clonotypes, under half of them owing to an unresolved V gene in the studies checked, with the rest unexplained. D and trimming come from the DNA, and the V and J calls and clone size come from that table. Here the sample has about 35,000 clones; about three quarters occur a single time. Clones ranked in the top ten supply 1.1% of the sample.

This sample stems from a study of pediatric ulcerative colitis (dated by TCRdb to between 2018 and 2021). Background on the whole study: Of the ulcerative colitis patients, over 5 had pancolitis and two had left-sided colitis, and histology in every patient was consistent with ulcerative colitis. By Pediatric Ulcerative Colitis Activity Index, a couple of patients had mild disease, several had moderate disease and three had acute severe colitis. From roughly 9 newly diagnosed, treatment-naive pediatric ulcerative colitis patients and a handful of non-IBD control children, paired blood and rectal samples were collected. General conclusions and limits of the study: T cells from blood may have been included in the rectal pinch biopsies, particularly in patients with overt colitis. A couple of rectal CDR3 clonotypes were found in every ulcerative colitis patient but in no control. Autologous blood-rectal clonal overlap was significantly higher in ulcerative colitis patients than in controls, suggesting increased T cell trafficking to inflamed tissue. Controls, mild-moderate and acute severe colitis patients were separated by rectal repertoire features, and reduced rectal diversity due to clonal expansions was observed in acute severe colitis. Because repertoires came from total lymphocyte DNA, patterns in rare subsets such as regulatory T cells may not be reflected. For technical reasons, substantially fewer templates were yielded by the blood samples of a couple of patients, and these blood samples were excluded from blood-rectal overlap analysis. The healthy control group was small, with only four individuals.

The CDR3 sequence holds 13 residues, the cysteine and phenylalanine included. The DNA shown is the 39-base CDR3, in frame from base 1. The germline V gene specifies SGHDN as CDR1 and FVKESK as CDR2. The junction shows trimming of 0 bases on V and 3 bases on J, plus 6 bases between the germline ends. During colonoscopy, one to two pinch biopsies were obtained from the rectum for research purposes. Ulcerative colitis patients had received no immunosuppressive medication before the diagnostic colonoscopy. Rectal biopsies were digested with proteinase K before DNA isolation. The Wizard kit (Promega) was used to extract genomic DNA from the blood and intestinal samples.

The source is a boy under 18 with mild ulcerative colitis. The chain is assembled from TRBV14 and TRBJ2-7, with the D gene too uncertain to name. Sequencing was done on a sample of gut tissue. The CDR3 corresponds to CASSQDKGYEQYF. DNA sequence: TGTGCCAGCAGCCAAGATAAGGGCTACGAGCAGTACTTC.